The rows below give T cell receptor beta chains drawn from one sample of a study of T cell responses to AZD1222 COVID-19 vaccine. Profiling relied on immunoSEQ multiplex PCR, and the TCRdb table lists in-frame clones only, not all of them. The data show over 95,000 clones, over 75% seen once. This specimen was peripheral blood, taken on day 0 of AZD1222 vaccination. These receptors all stem from an adult in good health. CDR3s include the opening cysteine and the closing phenylalanine or tryptophan. Fields, in order: D gene, V gene, J gene, clone size, CDR3 DNA, CDR3 protein. The D gene is left open where the match is weak. Clone size is shown for a subset of rows, as once, few, many or a class of expanded clone.

d_gene: -
v_gene: TRBV12-3/TRBV12-4
j_gene: TRBJ1-6
abundance: few
CDR3nt: TGTGCCAGCAGTTCCTCCAATTCACCCCTCCACTTT
CDR3aa: CASSSSNSPLHF

d_gene: TRBD2
v_gene: TRBV29-1
j_gene: TRBJ2-1
abundance: -
CDR3nt: TGCAGCGTTGAAGCATCGCCTAGCGGGAGGGCAGGTGAGCAGTTCTTC
CDR3aa: CSVEASPSGRAGEQFF

d_gene: TRBD2
v_gene: TRBV19
j_gene: TRBJ2-5
abundance: once
CDR3nt: TGTGCCAGTAGTACGCAGCGGGAGGGCTGGGAGACCCAGTACTTC
CDR3aa: CASSTQREGWETQYF

d_gene: -
v_gene: TRBV18
j_gene: TRBJ1-2
abundance: -
CDR3nt: TGTGCCAGCTCATCGGCTGAGAACAGGGATGGCTACACCTTC
CDR3aa: CASSSAENRDGYTF

d_gene: TRBD2
v_gene: TRBV10-3
j_gene: TRBJ2-7
abundance: -
CDR3nt: TGTGCCATCAGTGAATTCGACAGCGGGAGAAACTACGAGCAGTACTTC
CDR3aa: CAISEFDSGRNYEQYF

d_gene: -
v_gene: TRBV5-6
j_gene: TRBJ2-5
abundance: -
CDR3nt: TGTGCCAGCAGCTTGCGGAATCAAGAGACCCAGTACTTC
CDR3aa: CASSLRNQETQYF

d_gene: -
v_gene: TRBV5-1
j_gene: TRBJ1-1
abundance: -
CDR3nt: TGCGCCAGCAGCTTGATGGAGGACATGAACACTGAAGCTTTCTTT
CDR3aa: CASSLMEDMNTEAFF

d_gene: -
v_gene: TRBV5-4
j_gene: TRBJ1-6
abundance: few
CDR3nt: TGTGCCAGCAGCGGCGCCGGGACACCCGATTATACCCTCCACTTT
CDR3aa: CASSGAGTPDYTLHF

d_gene: -
v_gene: TRBV6-5
j_gene: TRBJ1-4
abundance: -
CDR3nt: TGTGCCAGCAGTTATAACTACAGGGATGAAAAACTGTTTTTT
CDR3aa: CASSYNYRDEKLFF

d_gene: -
v_gene: TRBV12-3/TRBV12-4
j_gene: TRBJ2-1
abundance: -
CDR3nt: TGTGCCAGCAGTTCCAGGGTGGCTGAGCAGTTCTTC
CDR3aa: CASSSRVAEQFF

d_gene: -
v_gene: TRBV5-4
j_gene: TRBJ1-1
abundance: -
CDR3nt: TGTGCCAGCAGCCGAAAAAGAGGACAGATGAACACTGAAGCTTTCTTT
CDR3aa: CASSRKRGQMNTEAFF

d_gene: -
v_gene: TRBV21-1
j_gene: TRBJ1-1
abundance: few
CDR3nt: TGTGCCAGCAGCAAAGGTACAGGGGCGAACACTGAAGCTTTCTTT
CDR3aa: CASSKGTGANTEAFF

d_gene: -
v_gene: TRBV12-3/TRBV12-4
j_gene: TRBJ2-1
abundance: -
CDR3nt: TGTGCCAGCCTTAGGGGGGCTAGGAATGAGCAGTTCTTC
CDR3aa: CASLRGARNEQFF

d_gene: TRBD1
v_gene: TRBV19
j_gene: TRBJ1-5
abundance: -
CDR3nt: TGTGCCAGTAGTAGGCCCACCGGGACAGGGACCAATCAGCCCCAGCATTTT
CDR3aa: CASSRPTGTGTNQPQHF

d_gene: -
v_gene: TRBV28
j_gene: TRBJ1-1
abundance: few
CDR3nt: TGTGCCAGCAGGGCCTCTGAAGCTTTCTTT
CDR3aa: CASRASEAFF

d_gene: TRBD2
v_gene: TRBV3-1/TRBV3-2
j_gene: TRBJ2-5
abundance: -
CDR3nt: TGTGCCAGCAGCCAAGGGACTAGCGGACGTGGGGAGACCCAGTACTTC
CDR3aa: CASSQGTSGRGETQYF

d_gene: TRBD1
v_gene: TRBV5-1
j_gene: TRBJ1-2
abundance: -
CDR3nt: TGCGCCAGCAGCCCACAGGGGCTTCACTATGGCTACACCTTC
CDR3aa: CASSPQGLHYGYTF

d_gene: -
v_gene: TRBV9
j_gene: TRBJ2-7
abundance: -
CDR3nt: TGTGCCAGCAGCGTAACTCCCGTAATCTCCGAGCAGTACTTC
CDR3aa: CASSVTPVISEQYF

d_gene: TRBD2
v_gene: TRBV29-1
j_gene: TRBJ2-3
abundance: once
CDR3nt: TGCAGCGTTGGGCTAGCGGCCACAGATACGCAGTATTTT
CDR3aa: CSVGLAATDTQYF

d_gene: -
v_gene: TRBV5-5
j_gene: TRBJ1-2
abundance: -
CDR3nt: TGTGCCAGCAGACGGTTTGATAGGGACGGGGATGGCTACACCTTC
CDR3aa: CASRRFDRDGDGYTF

d_gene: -
v_gene: TRBV6-5
j_gene: TRBJ2-5
abundance: once
CDR3nt: TGTGCCAGCAGTTACTTCCAGCCTAGCCAAGAGACCCAGTACTTC
CDR3aa: CASSYFQPSQETQYF

d_gene: -
v_gene: TRBV10-3
j_gene: TRBJ1-1
abundance: -
CDR3nt: TGTGCCAGCCGCCTGGAGGGAACTGAAGCTTTCTTT
CDR3aa: CASRLEGTEAFF

d_gene: -
v_gene: TRBV6-1
j_gene: TRBJ1-2
abundance: once
CDR3nt: TGTGCCAGCAGTGAAGCAGCACAGTCAAACTATGGCTACACCTTC
CDR3aa: CASSEAAQSNYGYTF

d_gene: -
v_gene: TRBV5-6
j_gene: TRBJ1-2
abundance: -
CDR3nt: TGTGCCAGCAGCCGAGACAGAGGAGATGGCTACACCTTC
CDR3aa: CASSRDRGDGYTF

d_gene: -
v_gene: TRBV15
j_gene: TRBJ2-3
abundance: -
CDR3nt: TGTGCCACCAAGTCAGCGGGTTCAGATACGCAGTATTTT
CDR3aa: CATKSAGSDTQYF

d_gene: -
v_gene: TRBV6-4
j_gene: TRBJ1-1
abundance: -
CDR3nt: TGTGCCAGCAGTGACAGGCCGGGTTCGGGCACTGAAGCTTTCTTT
CDR3aa: CASSDRPGSGTEAFF

d_gene: TRBD1
v_gene: TRBV6-5
j_gene: TRBJ2-7
abundance: -
CDR3nt: TGTGCCAGCAGTCCCCGGGACAGAGTCTACGAGCAGTACTTC
CDR3aa: CASSPRDRVYEQYF

d_gene: -
v_gene: TRBV7-9
j_gene: TRBJ2-2
abundance: -
CDR3nt: TGTGCCAGCAGCTTAAGCAGTCCCGGGGAGCTGTTTTTT
CDR3aa: CASSLSSPGELFF

d_gene: TRBD1
v_gene: TRBV15
j_gene: TRBJ1-6
abundance: -
CDR3nt: TGTGCCACCAGCGGGACAGGGCATCATTCACCCCTCCACTTT
CDR3aa: CATSGTGHHSPLHF

d_gene: TRBD1
v_gene: TRBV30
j_gene: TRBJ2-6
abundance: -
CDR3nt: TGTGCCTGGACGCGGGACAGGGGTCTCTCTGGGGCCAACGTCCTGACTTTC
CDR3aa: CAWTRDRGLSGANVLTF

d_gene: -
v_gene: TRBV9
j_gene: TRBJ1-6
abundance: -
CDR3nt: TGTGCCAGCAGCGCATCGGGACACCCCAATTCACCCCTCCACTTT
CDR3aa: CASSASGHPNSPLHF

d_gene: -
v_gene: TRBV30
j_gene: TRBJ1-6
abundance: -
CDR3nt: TGTGCCTGGAGTGGGGCGAGGAATTCACCCCTCCACTTT
CDR3aa: CAWSGARNSPLHF

d_gene: -
v_gene: TRBV12-3/TRBV12-4
j_gene: TRBJ1-2
abundance: -
CDR3nt: TGTGCCAGCAGTTGGCAGGGTAACTATGGCTACACCTTC
CDR3aa: CASSWQGNYGYTF

d_gene: TRBD2
v_gene: TRBV29-1
j_gene: TRBJ2-1
abundance: -
CDR3nt: TGCAGCGTTGAAGATCGACTAGCGGGAGAGTTTAGTGAGCAGTTCTTC
CDR3aa: CSVEDRLAGEFSEQFF

d_gene: TRBD1
v_gene: TRBV27
j_gene: TRBJ2-7
abundance: -
CDR3nt: TGTGCCAGCAGTTTCAAACCAGGGGGCTACGAGCAGTACTTC
CDR3aa: CASSFKPGGYEQYF

d_gene: -
v_gene: TRBV30
j_gene: TRBJ1-6
abundance: -
CDR3nt: TGTGCCTGGAGTCTACTACAGAGCTCCTATAATTCACCCCTCCACTTT
CDR3aa: CAWSLLQSSYNSPLHF

d_gene: -
v_gene: TRBV3-1/TRBV3-2
j_gene: TRBJ1-3
abundance: -
CDR3nt: TGTGCCAGCAGCCAATTGTTGGACTCTGGAAACACCATATATTTT
CDR3aa: CASSQLLDSGNTIYF

d_gene: TRBD1
v_gene: TRBV15
j_gene: TRBJ1-5
abundance: -
CDR3nt: TGTGCCACCAGCAGAGATCAGGGGGCCTATCAGCCCCAGCATTTT
CDR3aa: CATSRDQGAYQPQHF

d_gene: -
v_gene: TRBV2
j_gene: TRBJ1-3
abundance: -
CDR3nt: TGTGCCAGCAGTGAAGGGGGTGCCGGAAACACCATATATTTT
CDR3aa: CASSEGGAGNTIYF

d_gene: TRBD1
v_gene: TRBV7-6
j_gene: TRBJ2-1
abundance: -
CDR3nt: TGTGCCAGCAGCCAAACCACTGGGACAGCCTACAATGAGCAGTTCTTC
CDR3aa: CASSQTTGTAYNEQFF

d_gene: -
v_gene: TRBV7-3
j_gene: TRBJ2-2
abundance: -
CDR3nt: TGTGCCAGCAGCTTACGCGGGACTGCACTTAACACCGGGGAGCTGTTTTTT
CDR3aa: CASSLRGTALNTGELFF

d_gene: -
v_gene: TRBV6-5
j_gene: TRBJ2-2
abundance: -
CDR3nt: TGTGCCAGCCCCCAAATAACGAACACCGGGGAGCTGTTTTTT
CDR3aa: CASPQITNTGELFF

d_gene: TRBD2
v_gene: TRBV20-1
j_gene: TRBJ2-7
abundance: once
CDR3nt: TGCAGTGCTACTGACCGGACTAGCGGGAGATACGAGCAGTACTTC
CDR3aa: CSATDRTSGRYEQYF